This is a list of T cell receptor beta chains from one sample in a study of vaccination effects on CD4 cells after COVID-19. These receptors have no identified antigens. This table comes from immunoSEQ multiplex PCR, and its TCRdb copy is limited to in-frame clones, with some not included. Of about 18,000 clones listed, over 60% were seen once; the top ten hold approximately 20%. The sample consisted of CD4+ T cells from PBMCs cultured with SARS-CoV-2 spike peptides, taken after COVID-19 vaccination. Receptors were obtained from a human donor who had a prior SARS-CoV-2 infection. Both conserved end residues are part of each CDR3.

J gene	V gene	CDR3 protein
TRBJ1-6	TRBV9	CASSVDPTRGLALHF
TRBJ2-7	TRBV6-5	CASSSDWGSYEQYF
TRBJ2-7	TRBV2	CASRVDGSSYEQYF
TRBJ2-3	TRBV27	CASNRRQFSTDTQYF
TRBJ1-1	TRBV30	CAWSRQQNTEAFF
TRBJ2-5	TRBV6-6	CASRTNGETQYF
TRBJ1-6	TRBV5-1	CASSLGTGGNSPLHF
TRBJ2-1	TRBV7-6	CASSLWTSSYNEQFF
TRBJ2-1	TRBV4-1	CASSQGPARGGYNEQFF
TRBJ1-1	TRBV18	CASSPLISTEAFF
TRBJ1-3	TRBV30	CAASSGGSGGNTIYF
TRBJ2-5	TRBV5-1	CASSLGFVGGATETQYF
TRBJ1-2	TRBV11-1	CASSAIGTETNYGYTF
TRBJ1-1	TRBV15	CATSREGQGVIFF
TRBJ2-3	TRBV27	CASPFEYTQYF
TRBJ1-5	TRBV6-1	CASSEASGVRNQPQHF
TRBJ1-4	TRBV2	CASSELPVSEKLFF
TRBJ2-3	TRBV9	CASSVAQMEADTQYF
TRBJ2-5	TRBV18	CASSPPGQKETQYF
TRBJ1-4	TRBV29-1	CSVGGGTGDEKLFF
TRBJ1-6	TRBV5-4	CASSLWQGTNSPLHF
TRBJ2-7	TRBV27	CASSSSTDYEQYF
TRBJ1-5	TRBV6-2/TRBV6-3	CASSPGGMAAQHF
TRBJ2-3	TRBV5-1	CASSLAGGPSTDTQYF
TRBJ2-3	TRBV3-1/TRBV3-2	CASSQRGRRHTDTQYF
TRBJ2-5	TRBV7-2	CASSLGSRSGQETQYF
TRBJ1-6	TRBV5-4	CASSWGPDRHNSPLHF
TRBJ2-7	TRBV7-9	CASSALLAGGSYEQYF
TRBJ2-5	TRBV18	CASSPFSGGKETQYF
TRBJ2-7	TRBV7-6	CASSLEGGWGGYEQYF
TRBJ2-3	TRBV7-6	CASSHASGGAPGDTQYF
TRBJ2-5	TRBV5-1	CASSLYGETQYF
TRBJ2-5	TRBV6-5	CASSRSGRPEETQYF
TRBJ1-1	TRBV5-1	CASSQTRQGEGEAFF
TRBJ2-7	TRBV9	CASSTSGHSYEQYF
TRBJ2-1	TRBV12-3/TRBV12-4	CASTIGPYNEQFF
TRBJ2-5	TRBV7-8	CASSLAVQGVGETQYF
TRBJ1-2	TRBV19	CASSIGRLGQGSYGYTF
TRBJ2-7	TRBV25-1	CASSELGKAGSYEQYF
TRBJ2-2	TRBV19	CASSIGHTIDTGELFF
TRBJ1-2	TRBV14	CASSSGPSYGYTF
TRBJ2-7	TRBV4-3	CASSQVLAETYEQYF
TRBJ2-3	TRBV9	CASSVASASVTDTQYF
TRBJ2-7	TRBV5-1	CASSLQGTYEQYF
TRBJ2-7	TRBV5-6	CASSFPGPELVEQYF
TRBJ2-1	TRBV4-2	CASSQGLAGTNEQFF
TRBJ2-3	TRBV20-1	CSASDSGDTDTQYF
TRBJ1-6	TRBV10-3	CAISSRGGSPLHF
TRBJ1-2	TRBV12-3/TRBV12-4	CASSLLDYGYTF
TRBJ2-3	TRBV6-1	CASSEVYRGNTDTQYF
TRBJ2-1	TRBV9	CASSSRLGVHEQFF
TRBJ1-4	TRBV5-1	CASSFLTGGGEKLFF
TRBJ1-1	TRBV5-6	CASSMGSTGYHTEAFF
TRBJ2-2	TRBV9	CASSVEGGWAGELFF
TRBJ2-2	TRBV5-6	CASSRTWGIGELFF
TRBJ1-1	TRBV7-3	CASSPSSAGRGLNTEAFF